These T cell receptor beta chains were read from a single sample in a study of T cell responses to AZD1222 COVID-19 vaccine. This table comes from immunoSEQ multiplex PCR, and its TCRdb copy is limited to in-frame clones, with some not included. The sample records 160,000 or so clones, about 92% being singletons. The sample was peripheral blood, taken on day 0 of AZD1222 vaccination. These receptors all come from an adult in good health. CDR3s include the opening cysteine and the closing phenylalanine or tryptophan. Size is stated for part of the rows, as once, few or many counts, or as a class when the clone is expanded.

>TRBV13|TRBJ2-1|once
CASSVRTGPYNEQFF
>TRBV3-1/TRBV3-2|TRBJ1-1|.
CASTQGLGEAFF
>TRBV20-1|TRBJ1-6|once
CSASSTAFYNSPLHF
>TRBV27|TRBJ1-2|.
CASSFIGQGNGYTF
>TRBV12-3/TRBV12-4|TRBJ1-2|.
CASSLVRGGYTF
>TRBV14|TRBJ2-7|.
CASSQVSGSSYEQYF
>TRBV5-1|TRBJ2-1|.
CASSSGLAGASYSEQFF
>TRBV19|TRBJ2-7|.
CASSILGAEQYF
>TRBV2|TRBJ2-3|once
CASSPRAGLAATDTQYF
>TRBV19|TRBJ2-1|.
CASSHARTGDYNEQFF
>TRBV28|TRBJ1-1|.
CASAEGAMNTEAFF
>TRBV11-2|TRBJ2-2|.
CASRVSGVNTGELFF
>TRBV9|TRBJ2-5|.
CASSVMGQVAETQYF
>TRBV12-5|TRBJ2-1|once
CASGLVGASGGDYNEQFF
>TRBV5-1|TRBJ1-3|.
CASSLTGGDSGNTIYF
>TRBV12-3/TRBV12-4|TRBJ1-3|once
CASVLGGNTIYF
>TRBV30|TRBJ1-6|.
CAWSDSGVALHF
>TRBV28|TRBJ1-1|.
CASSLAPNTEAFF
>TRBV5-1|TRBJ2-3|.
CASSVGTSGPGGDTQYF
>TRBV6-5|TRBJ1-2|.
CASSRGPLKGYTF
>TRBV12-5|TRBJ1-1|.
CASGLGGGNTEAFF
>TRBV5-1|TRBJ2-5|.
CASSETTGLETQYF
>TRBV5-6|TRBJ2-3|.
CASSQGGGTNTDTQYF
>TRBV19|TRBJ1-3|.
CATQVQKSGNTIYF
>TRBV27|TRBJ2-3|.
CASTKRGDHTDTQYF
>TRBV18|TRBJ2-1|once
CASSPTEDGDEQFF
>TRBV5-1|TRBJ2-1|.
CASSLVGTGTSSYNEQFF
>TRBV9|TRBJ1-4|.
CASSVAGGNEKLFF
>TRBV5-4|TRBJ2-2|.
CASSLGLAGLTGELFF
>TRBV2|TRBJ2-7|.
CASSERQGRYEQYF
>TRBV28|TRBJ1-3|.
CASSLPSGSGNTIYF
>TRBV7-9|TRBJ2-5|.
CASSAPLAAQETQYF
>TRBV3-1/TRBV3-2|TRBJ1-1|.
CASSFGGRENTEAFF
>TRBV30|TRBJ1-3|.
CAWSPGQGSRSGNTIYF
>TRBV5-1|TRBJ1-2|.
CASSFTGDPAPHYGYTF
>TRBV28|TRBJ2-7|.
CASLRWDGRGSYEQYF
>TRBV15|TRBJ1-5|.
CATSRQGSNQPQHF
>TRBV19|TRBJ2-6|.
CASSPTGTNSGANVLTF
>TRBV27|TRBJ1-1|.
CASSVRAGGTEAFF
>TRBV24-1|TRBJ1-2|.
CATSDRTGEGSYGYTF
>TRBV5-1|TRBJ2-1|.
CASSLGLAGNDEQFF
>TRBV5-1|TRBJ2-6|.
CASSLALGSGANVLTF
>TRBV27|TRBJ2-6|.
CASQNSGANVLTF
>TRBV12-5|TRBJ2-1|once
CASGLYPGTEQFF
>TRBV29-1|TRBJ2-7|.
CSVGEEAGGQYF
>TRBV27|TRBJ1-1|.
CASSLVPGPKAFF
>TRBV5-6|TRBJ1-3|.
CASSRITGRTSSGNTIYF
>TRBV9|TRBJ2-7|.
CASSVDNTLSYEQYF
>TRBV18|TRBJ1-2|.
CASSRSQEYGYTF
>TRBV7-6|TRBJ2-2|.
CASSLASGFDTGELFF
>TRBV7-2|TRBJ1-5|.
CASSLRGLHISNQPQHF
>TRBV5-4|TRBJ1-3|.
CASSNPGSGNTIYF
>TRBV5-6|TRBJ1-2|.
CASSLDGGIGIGYTF